The 14 T cell receptor beta chains in this list originate from one sample, sequenced in a study of Ad26.COV2.S vaccination and SARS-CoV-2 variants (dated by TCRdb to 2020 to 2023). What this sample's treatment or condition label stands for: around 19 received Ad26.COV2.S at low or high dose, single or two shots; 5 received placebo; per-sample allocation not given. Repertoires of vaccine and placebo recipients were sequenced from samples collected on day 63 after the first injection. Libraries were made using the immunoSEQ multiplex PCR assay. TCRdb carries this immuneACCESS record with in-frame sequences only. Its versions omit some clonotypes, under half of them owing to an unresolved V gene in the studies checked, with the rest unexplained. This sample gives fewer than 400,000 clones in total; less than 90% of them show up just once. Approximately 3.7% of the sample rests with the top ten. The sample consisted of peripheral blood, taken in a trial of Ad26.COV2.S vaccine versus placebo. These receptors were obtained from a person aged 18-65 years who received the Ad26.COV2.S COVID-19 vaccine or a placebo.

This clone was counted many times. This same CDR3 is encoded by further DNA sequences in the sample. In nucleotides, the CDR3 is TGTGCCAGTAGTATCTCCCATAGCAATCAGCCCCAGCATTTT. This gives the protein CASSISHSNQPQHF. The gene calls are TRBV19 and TRBJ1-5; unclear D gene. Germline V gives CDR1 LNHDA, CDR2 SQIVND (reference sequence). The ends were cut back, 3 bases at V and 0 bases at J, with 6 bases in the middle. The CDR3 covers 14 residues.

This rearrangement joins TRBV6-5 to TRBJ1-6; TRBD1 matches 11 bases. The CDR3 sequence is 15 residues long. In germline, CDR1 is MNHEY, CDR2 SVGAGI. With 2 bases clipped from V and 10 bases from J, the junction kept 4 bases outside the gene matches. The CDR3 bases are TGTGCCAGCAGTTACAGGGGACAGGGGGGCTCACCCCTCCACTTT. Amino acid sequence: CASSYRGQGGSPLHF.

This chain links TRBV29-1 with TRBJ2-5, with no clear D. Germline assignment: CDR1 SQVTM and CDR2 ANQGSEA. The CDR3 length is 13 residues. Trimming took 2 bases from V and 5 from J, leaving 12 bases between them. CDR3 in DNA: TGCAGCGTTGAACTCAGCCTATGGGAGACCCAGTACTTC. Its translation is CSVELSLWETQYF.

V usage is TRBV2 and J usage is TRBJ1-2; 8 positions match TRBD1. CDR1 is SNHLY and CDR2 is FYNNEI in the germline V gene. V gave up 1 base and J gave up 7 bases; unmatched junction bases: 5. CDR3 length: 14 amino acids. The CDR3 bases are TGTGCCAGCAGTGAAGGGTGGACAGGGTCTGGCTACACCTTC. Translation: CASSEGWTGSGYTF. The entire variable domain, with the rest obtained from reference TRBV2 and TRBJ1-2, is as follows: EPEVTQTPSHQVTQMGQEVILRCVPISNHLYFYWYRQILGQKVEFLVSFYNNEISEKSEIFDDQFSVERPDGSNFTLKIRSTKLEDSAMYFCASSEGWTGSGYTFGSGTRLTVV.

This rearrangement joins TRBV6-6 to TRBJ1-5, with D possibly being TRBD1 (6 bases). CDR1 and CDR2 from the germline V gene are MNHNY and SVGAGI (reference sequence). This CDR3 has 14 residues. With 6 bases removed from V and 7 bases from J, the gap between germline ends came to 16 bases. CDR3 residues: CASRPTGPDQPQHF. For the CDR3, the DNA is TGTGCCAGCAGACCCACAGGGCCAGACCAGCCCCAGCATTTT.

This chain links TRBV3-1 (or the pseudogene TRBV3-2) with TRBJ2-7; maybe TRBD1 (6 bases). This CDR3 region has 20 residues. V was cut by 0 bases and J by 0 bases, with 24 bases left in between. CDR1 is LGHDT and CDR2 is YNNKEL in the germline V gene (reference sequence). CDR3 DNA: TGTGCCAGCAGCCAAGATTTGTGGGCCAGAACAGGGAAACCCTCCTACGAGCAGTACTTC. Its protein product is CASSQDLWARTGKPSYEQYF.

The V call is TRBV27, the J call TRBJ1-5; possibly TRBD1 for D (6 bases). The CDR3 consists of 16 residues. Germline values: CDR1 MNHEY, CDR2 SMNVEV (reference sequence). Between the trimmed V and J ends, which lost 5 bases and 2 bases, there was a span of 16 bases. CDR3 bases: TGTGCCAGCAGTGTCCCATGGGGGCCAGGCAATCAGCCCCAGCATTTT. This codes for CASSVPWGPGNQPQHF.

The CDR3 region has the DNA TGCAGTGCTACAAAGAGTAATGAGCAGTTCTTC. This codes for CSATKSNEQFF. The chain employs TRBV20-1 and TRBJ2-1, with D hard to call. Deletions cut 4 bases from V and 7 bases from J, with 8 bases between. Germline assignment: CDR1 DFQATT and CDR2 SNEGSKA (reference sequence). There are 11 residues in the CDR3.

The chain carries TRBV7-9 and TRBJ1-1; D is unclear. V lost 2 bases and J lost 2, with 12 bases in between. Germline loops: CDR1 SEHNR, CDR2 FQNEAQ (reference sequence). The CDR3 is made up of 15 amino acids. The CDR3, as DNA: TGTGCCAGCAGCTTATTCGGGTGGGGTAACACTGAAGCTTTCTTT. Protein sequence: CASSLFGWGNTEAFF.

In DNA form, the CDR3 reads TGTGCCAGCAGTCCCGAGATTAATACGCAGTATTTT. It yields the protein CASSPEINTQYF. This chain joins TRBV6-6 and TRBJ2-3; D is ambiguous. The CDR3 extends over 12 amino acids. Trimming took 5 bases from V and 7 from J, leaving 10 bases between them. Germline V gives CDR1 MNHNY, CDR2 SVGAGI (reference sequence).

The J gene is TRBJ2-1, the V gene TRBV4-2; no definite D call. In germline, CDR1 is LGHNA, CDR2 YNFKEQ. Between the trimmed V and J ends, which lost 0 bases and 0 bases, there was a span of 9 bases. The CDR3 spans 16 residues. The CDR3: CASSQDGTSSYNEQFF. The CDR3 coding sequence is TGTGCCAGCAGCCAAGATGGCACGAGCTCCTACAATGAGCAGTTCTTC.

The rearrangement uses TRBV21-1 and TRBJ2-2; TRBD1 is the table's D call and was not checked against the DNA. TRBV21-1 constitutes a pseudogene. The CDR3 sequence is 15 residues long. CDR3 DNA: TGTGCCAGCAGCAAAGACAGGAGATACACCGGGGAGCTGTTTTTT. Translating it yields CASSKDRRYTGELFF.

This chain connects TRBV7-9 to TRBJ2-1; possibly TRBD2 for D (5 bases). The CDR3 is 12 residues long. Germline CDR1 and CDR2: SEHNR and FQNEAQ (reference sequence). With 2 bases removed from V and 8 bases from J, the gap between germline ends came to 7 bases. CDR3: CASSLTRDEQFF. The CDR3 coding sequence is TGTGCCAGCAGCTTAACGAGGGATGAGCAGTTCTTC.

The chain is built from TRBV18 and TRBJ2-5; D uncertain. CDR3 size: 12 residues. Germline V gene data show CDR1 as KGHSH and CDR2 as LQKENI. Deletions cut 1 base from V and 3 bases from J, with 3 bases between. The CDR3 sequence: CASSPLKETQYF. The CDR3 DNA reads TGTGCCAGCTCACCACTAAAAGAGACCCAGTACTTC. Drawing the rest from reference TRBV18 and TRBJ2-5, the complete variable domain is NAGVMQNPRHLVRRRGQEARLRCSPMKGHSHVYWYRQLPEEGLKFMVYLQKENIIDESGMPKERFSAEFPKEGPSILRIQQVVRGDSAAYFCASSPLKETQYFGPGTRLLVL.